The clone carrying this T cell receptor beta chain turned up a few times. Its antigen is still unknown. The TCRbeta library was prepared with unique molecular identifiers. A single record per CDR3 protein comes from TCRdb applying MiXCR to the PCR reads. This sample has 450,000 to 550,000 distinct CDR3 sequences; around 10% occur once, and the top ten carry around 15%. The sample is drawn from a study of T-cell reconstitution after alpha-beta-depleted transplantation in children. Study observations and caveats: Elevated TCRbeta diversity at day 60 was traced, in some patients, to surviving recipient T cells and thymic progenitors. When one year had passed after transplant, most T-cell counts and diversity came from newly produced T cells.

The CDR3 is made up of 17 amino acids. V dropped 3 bases and J dropped 2 bases, with 18 bases sitting between them. The source of this sequence is a female patient between 2 and 15 years old who had a stem cell transplant for aplastic anemia, so the T cells may come from the graft donor. The specimen comprised PBMCs, mostly from graft donor cells, sampled 180 days after TCRalphabeta/CD19-depleted stem cell transplant. The chain joins TRBV12-3 or TRBV12-4 to TRBJ2-3; tentatively, D is TRBD1 or TRBD2 (5 bases each). The CDR3 DNA reads TGTGCCAGCAGTTTTCACGCTCCGGGACGAGTCACAGATACGCAGTATTTT. Translated, it gives CASSFHAPGRVTDTQYF.